This T cell receptor (beta chain) was sequenced in a study of cytomegalovirus exposure and HLA in healthy donors. On the study more broadly: The same platform used for the 650 to 700 first-cohort repertoires was also used for the approximately 120 validation repertoires, as a later analysis reported.

Sequencing was performed with immunoSEQ multiplex PCR; in TCRdb, only in-frame clones are kept and a portion is missing. The sample has 250,000 or so clones; roughly 84% are singletons. Study conclusions and caveats: Reports described diagnosis of cytomegalovirus status by the classifier as highly specific and sensitive. The study recorded some 160 TCR beta chains that were cytomegalovirus-associated.

The V gene's germline CDR1 is SGHRS and CDR2 YFSETQ. V was shortened by 4 bases and J by 5 bases, with 21 bases between the two germline ends. The CDR3 consists of 16 residues. With regard to this clone: Antigen unknown.

The source material was PBMCs. J is TRBJ2-5 and V is TRBV5-1; TRBD1 is a possible D gene (6 bases). The sequence came from a man aged 18 to 29 in good health and CMV-seropositive. Written as DNA, the CDR3 is TGCGCCAGCAGCCTGGACGGGACACCCCCGAGGGAGACCCAGTACTTC. It yields the protein CASSLDGTPPRETQYF.